The next 15 T cell receptor beta chains were all read from a single sample in a study of beta chain features in type 1 diabetes. General study points: Shorter TCRB CDR3s, moderately but significantly so, marked every one of the four CD4+ subsets in Type 1 diabetes patients.

TCRB transcripts that were expressed got sequenced, as all of the isolated RNA had been reverse transcribed. Clones were sequenced by immunoSEQ multiplex PCR, and TCRdb holds only the in-frame ones, with some missing. This table has 300,000 or so clones, 7% to 10% appearing once. Their target antigens are unknown. What was sequenced was central memory CD4+ T cells from blood. The source of these receptors is a man aged 25-40 years with type 1 diabetes.

This clone was counted ten times or more. CDR3 loop: CAISESGGTQRKGYEQYF. The CDR3 nucleotides read TGTGCCATCAGTGAGTCAGGCGGGACACAGAGGAAGGGCTACGAGCAGTACTTC. This chain uses TRBV10-3 with TRBJ2-7; D is perhaps TRBD1 or TRBD2 (6 bases each). This CDR3 contains 18 residues. Germline V gene lookup returns CDR1 ENHRY and CDR2 SYGVKD. Trimming stripped 0 bases from V and 3 bases from J, with 21 bases between.

The J gene is TRBJ2-5, the V gene TRBV6-5; 10 bases fit TRBD1. V was clipped by 6 bases and J by 5 bases; unmatched bases: 6. The germline gives CDR1 MNHEY, CDR2 SVGAGI. The CDR3 has 14 residues. In DNA, the CDR3 is TGTGCCAGCAGCGGGACAGGGGAAGCTGAGACCCAGTACTTC. The encoded protein is CASSGTGEAETQYF.

The chain recombines TRBV7-6 with TRBJ2-3; tentative D call: TRBD2 (6 bases). V was pared by 1 base and J by 6 bases, with 14 bases between. The germline V gene encodes CDR1 SGHVS and CDR2 FNYEAQ. CDR3 length equals 15 residues. The CDR3 spells CASSLVGTGRDTQYF. CDR3 coding DNA: TGTGCCAGCAGCTTAGTTGGGACGGGGAGGGATACGCAGTATTTT.

In its sample, this clone was seen a few times. The chain couples TRBV19 to TRBJ1-5, with 8 positions matching TRBD1. J gave up 7 bases and V 6 bases, and 5 bases lay outside the gene matches. The CDR3 is 13 residues long. Germline CDR1 LNHDA, CDR2 SQIVND (reference sequence). The CDR3 spells CASRGQGRQPQHF. CDR3 coding DNA: TGTGCCAGTAGAGGACAGGGCCGCCAGCCCCAGCATTTT. Full variable domain (missing parts from reference TRBV19 and TRBJ1-5): DGGITQSPKYLFRKEGQNVTLSCEQNLNHDAMYWYRQDPGQGLRLIYYSQIVNDFQKGDIAEGYSVSREKKESFPLTVTSAQKNPTAFYLCASRGQGRQPQHFGDGTRLSIL.

This clone was counted ten times or more. The rearrangement joins TRBV5-1 to TRBJ1-6, with 12 bases lining up with TRBD1. The germline gives CDR1 SGHRS, CDR2 YFSETQ. Unmatched junction bases numbered 6, after V lost 4 bases and J lost 10 bases. This CDR3 contains 15 residues. CDR3 coding DNA: TGCGCCAGCAGCGAGGGACAGGGGGCTGGATCACCCCTCCACTTT. Protein: CASSEGQGAGSPLHF. The variable domain in full, completed from reference TRBV5-1 and TRBJ1-6, reads KAGVTQTPRYLIKTRGQQVTLSCSPISGHRSVSWYQQTPGQGLQFLFEYFSETQRNKGNFPGRFSGRQFSNSRSEMNVSTLELGDSALYLCASSEGQGAGSPLHFGNGTRLTVT.

The chain couples TRBV6-5 to TRBJ1-1, with D perhaps matching TRBD1 (5 bases). Per germline, CDR1 MNHEY and CDR2 SVGAGI. With 7 bases removed from V and 4 bases from J, the gap between germline ends came to 13 bases. CDR3 size: 13 residues. CDR3 sequence: CASTYDGGTEAFF. CDR3 DNA sequence: TGTGCCAGCACCTACGACGGGGGCACTGAAGCTTTCTTT.

V gene TRBV18 combines with J gene TRBJ2-3, with D hard to call. Germline V gene lookup returns CDR1 KGHSH and CDR2 LQKENI. Between the trimmed V and J ends, which lost 3 bases and 1 base, there was a span of 11 bases. The CDR3 totals 15 residues. As DNA, the CDR3 is TGTGCCAGCTCACCTGCTTGGACCGGCACAGATACGCAGTATTTT. Its protein product is CASSPAWTGTDTQYF.

The V call is TRBV6-6, the J call TRBJ1-2; weak D call: TRBD1 (6 bases). The CDR3 is 14 residues long. The germline V and J ends were trimmed by 2 bases and 2 bases, with 9 bases remaining between them. CDR1 is MNHNY, CDR2 SVGAGI, per germline (reference sequence). DNA of the CDR3: TGTGCCAGCAGTTACCGGGGGCCCAACTATGGCTACACCTTC. As protein: CASSYRGPNYGYTF.

This clone occurred a few times. J is TRBJ2-5 and V is TRBV6-5, with D possibly being TRBD1 or TRBD2 (5 bases each). V was trimmed by 2 bases and J by 5 bases, leaving 12 bases between them. CDR1 is MNHEY, CDR2 SVGAGI, per germline. The CDR3 consists of 14 residues. CDR3 bases: TGTGCCAGCAGTTACCTGGGGGATGAGGAGACCCAGTACTTC. It is translated as CASSYLGDEETQYF.

The chain has TRBV29-1 and TRBJ2-7; 10 bases map to TRBD1. Germline CDR1 and CDR2: SQVTM and ANQGSEA. V lost 4 bases, J lost 1 base, and 13 bases stayed unmatched. This CDR3 region has 17 residues. The CDR3 DNA reads as TGCAGCGTTGGGGGACAGGGGTCCTCAGCTGGGTCCTACGAGCAGTACTTC. Its translation is CSVGGQGSSAGSYEQYF.

V is TRBV6-6 and J is TRBJ2-5, with D uncertain. V was trimmed by 9 bases and J by 2 bases, leaving 16 bases between them. Germline CDR1 reads MNHNY; CDR2 reads SVGAGI (reference sequence). The CDR3 extends over 14 amino acids. CDR3 loop: CASSSSTGQETQYF. DNA for the CDR3: TGTGCCAGTTCCAGCTCAACCGGTCAAGAGACCCAGTACTTC.

This clone was detected many times. The chain joins TRBV15 to TRBJ1-2; no firm D call. V lost 7 bases to trimming and J lost 2 bases, with 14 bases between them. The CDR3 covers 14 residues. Germline V gene data show CDR1 as LNHNV and CDR2 as YYDKDF (reference sequence). The DNA of the CDR3 is TGTGCCACCAACAAAGGTGACGGCAACTATGGCTACACCTTC. Encoded protein: CATNKGDGNYGYTF.

The chain uses TRBV14 and TRBJ2-2; TRBD1 matches at 9 bases. The CDR3 has 17 residues. CDR1 and CDR2 (germline): SGHDN, FVKESK. The ends lost 5 bases at V and 5 bases at J; junction bases unmatched: 12. CDR3 region: CASSAHPGQGRTGELFF. The CDR3 coding sequence is TGTGCCAGCAGCGCCCACCCAGGACAGGGGCGTACCGGGGAGCTGTTTTTT. Using reference TRBV14 and TRBJ2-2 for the parts outside the CDR3, the full variable domain is EAGVTQFPSHSVIEKGQTVTLRCDPISGHDNLYWYRRVMGKEIKFLLHFVKESKQDESGMPNNRFLAERTGGTYSTLKVQPAELEDSGVYFCASSAHPGQGRTGELFFGEGSRLTVL.

This clone was found many times. This specimen includes other DNA sequences encoding the same CDR3. The chain combines TRBV11-2 with TRBJ2-7; D ambiguous. Germline CDR1 SGHAT, CDR2 FQNNGV. V was clipped by 1 base and J by 3 bases, with 7 bases between them. The CDR3 runs to 13 residues. The CDR3 spells CASSLGLDYEQYF. The CDR3, as DNA: TGTGCCAGCAGCTTAGGACTGGACTACGAGCAGTACTTC.

The chain is built from TRBV2 and TRBJ1-2, with TRBD1 matching 8 bases. The CDR3 length is 12 residues. Trimming took 8 bases from V and 8 from J; bases not matched to a gene: 7. Germline CDR1 is SNHLY and CDR2 is FYNNEI. CDR3 nucleotides: TGTGCCAGCGTGGACAGGGCGTGGGGCTACACCTTC. Translating it yields CASVDRAWGYTF.